This is a list of T cell receptor beta chains from one sample in a study of blood T cell repertoires in COVID-19. Only in-frame clones appear in the TCRdb table, and some are missing; sequencing was by immunoSEQ multiplex PCR. Of a few hundred thousand clones listed, about 80% are singletons. What was sequenced was peripheral blood. The receptor set was obtained from a woman of 80 years or more with acute or convalescent COVID-19. CDR3s include the opening cysteine and the closing phenylalanine or tryptophan. A D gene is named only where the DNA matches it firmly. Expanded clones get a size class; other rows say once, few or many, or leave the size out.

D: .
size: .
V: TRBV7-2
J: TRBJ2-6
CDR3: CASSSRVTGANVLTF
DNA: TGTGCCAGCAGCTCCCGGGTAACGGGGGCCAACGTCCTGACTTTC

D: TRBD2
size: .
V: TRBV5-1
J: TRBJ2-7
CDR3: CASSPGMTSGAQSSYEQYF
DNA: TGCGCCAGCAGCCCGGGAATGACTAGCGGGGCCCAGAGCTCCTACGAGCAGTACTTC

D: .
size: .
V: TRBV2
J: TRBJ1-2
CDR3: CASSESGEGGYTF
DNA: TGTGCCAGCAGTGAATCGGGGGAGGGCGGCTACACCTTC

D: TRBD2
size: .
V: TRBV7-7
J: TRBJ2-2
CDR3: CASSPALAGGPAGELFF
DNA: TGTGCCAGCAGTCCCGCTCTAGCGGGAGGGCCTGCCGGGGAGCTGTTTTTT

D: TRBD2
size: few
V: TRBV6-6
J: TRBJ2-1
CDR3: CASSYSRGSSYNEQFF
DNA: TGTGCCAGCAGTTACTCGCGGGGGAGCTCCTACAATGAGCAGTTCTTC

D: TRBD1
size: once
V: TRBV6-2/TRBV6-3
J: TRBJ1-5
CDR3: CASSYRTGSNQPQHF
DNA: TGTGCCAGCAGTTACAGGACAGGTTCAAATCAGCCCCAGCATTTT

D: TRBD1
size: .
V: TRBV5-1
J: TRBJ1-4
CDR3: CASSLYASGGYEKLFF
DNA: TGCGCCAGCAGCTTGTACGCATCAGGGGGTTATGAAAAACTGTTTTTT

D: .
size: .
V: TRBV7-2
J: TRBJ1-6
CDR3: CASTTSPGSPLHF
DNA: TGTGCCAGCACCACAAGCCCAGGTTCACCCCTCCACTTT

D: .
size: .
V: TRBV4-3
J: TRBJ2-2
CDR3: CASSQGLAGTGELFF
DNA: TGCGCCAGCAGCCAAGGCCTAGCAGGCACCGGGGAGCTGTTTTTT

D: TRBD2
size: .
V: TRBV2
J: TRBJ2-7
CDR3: CASRRATSGARWEQYF
DNA: TGTGCCTCTAGGCGGGCCACTAGCGGGGCCCGCTGGGAGCAGTACTTC

D: .
size: .
V: TRBV6-2/TRBV6-3
J: TRBJ1-5
CDR3: CASSYPLQPQHF
DNA: TGTGCCAGCAGTTACCCCTTGCAGCCCCAGCATTTT

D: .
size: .
V: TRBV6-5
J: TRBJ1-2
CDR3: CASSYSGDILGYTF
DNA: TGTGCCAGCAGTTACTCGGGGGACATCTTGGGCTACACCTTC

D: .
size: .
V: TRBV5-1
J: TRBJ1-1
CDR3: CASSLQAGGGEAFF
DNA: TGCGCCAGCAGCTTGCAGGCGGGAGGGGGTGAAGCTTTCTTT

D: TRBD1
size: .
V: TRBV7-2
J: TRBJ1-1
CDR3: CASSPWTGSNTEAFF
DNA: TGTGCCAGCAGCCCCTGGACAGGTTCGAACACTGAAGCTTTCTTT

D: TRBD2
size: .
V: TRBV6-4
J: TRBJ2-1
CDR3: CASRAGAGNEQFF
DNA: TGTGCCAGCAGAGCGGGGGCGGGGAATGAGCAGTTCTTC

D: .
size: .
V: TRBV27
J: TRBJ1-3
CDR3: CASSLWGDRSPGNTIYF
DNA: TGTGCCAGCAGTTTATGGGGTGACAGGAGCCCTGGAAACACCATATATTTT

D: .
size: .
V: TRBV7-2
J: TRBJ1-4
CDR3: CASSLLAGVEKLFF
DNA: TGTGCCAGCAGCTTACTAGCAGGGGTTGAAAAACTGTTTTTT

D: .
size: .
V: TRBV6-1
J: TRBJ1-5
CDR3: CASSEARNQPQHF
DNA: TGTGCCAGCAGTGAAGCGCGGAATCAGCCCCAGCATTTT

D: TRBD2
size: .
V: TRBV5-5
J: TRBJ2-3
CDR3: CASSLQREVTDTQYF
DNA: TGTGCCAGCAGCTTGCAGCGGGAGGTGACAGATACGCAGTATTTT

D: TRBD2
size: .
V: TRBV7-2
J: TRBJ2-3
CDR3: CASSWGGAADTQYF
DNA: TGTGCCAGCAGCTGGGGGGGAGCGGCAGATACGCAGTATTTT

D: .
size: few
V: TRBV3-1/TRBV3-2
J: TRBJ1-2
CDR3: CAIYDSTNGYTF
DNA: TGTGCCATATACGACAGCACCAATGGCTACACCTTC

D: .
size: few
V: TRBV24-1
J: TRBJ2-1
CDR3: CATSDLSPAGCSYNEQFF
DNA: TGTGCCACCAGTGATTTGTCCCCAGCGGGCTGCTCCTACAATGAGCAGTTCTTC

D: .
size: .
V: TRBV23-1
J: TRBJ1-2
CDR3: CASSQSRVRLLANYGYTF
DNA: TGCGCCAGCAGTCAATCACGTGTCAGACTCCTAGCTAACTATGGCTACACCTTC

D: .
size: .
V: TRBV18
J: TRBJ2-1
CDR3: CASSPGIGSQGTHEQFF
DNA: TGTGCCAGCTCACCCGGAATCGGGAGCCAGGGAACCCATGAGCAGTTCTTC

D: TRBD2
size: once
V: TRBV19
J: TRBJ2-3
CDR3: CASSIDYSFTSGSSTDTQYF
DNA: TGTGCCAGTAGTATAGATTACTCGTTCACTAGCGGGTCTAGCACAGATACGCAGTATTTT

D: .
size: .
V: TRBV2
J: TRBJ1-6
CDR3: CASRAGGHSPLHF
DNA: TGTGCCAGCAGAGCCGGGGGGCATTCACCCCTCCACTTT

D: TRBD1
size: .
V: TRBV19
J: TRBJ2-7
CDR3: CASSALDRERTYEQYF
DNA: TGTGCCAGTAGTGCCCTGGACAGGGAAAGGACCTACGAGCAGTACTTC

D: TRBD1
size: .
V: TRBV19
J: TRBJ2-2
CDR3: CASSILGQGNTGELFF
DNA: TGTGCCAGTAGTATCCTTGGACAGGGGAACACCGGGGAGCTGTTTTTT

D: .
size: .
V: TRBV12-5
J: TRBJ1-5
CDR3: CASGLGSELAQHF
DNA: TGTGCTAGTGGTTTAGGCAGCGAACTGGCCCAGCATTTT

D: TRBD1
size: .
V: TRBV7-2
J: TRBJ2-7
CDR3: CASSRDRGPYEQYF
DNA: TGTGCCAGCAGCCGGGACAGGGGGCCCTACGAGCAGTACTTC

D: .
size: .
V: TRBV5-5
J: TRBJ1-6
CDR3: CASSPYNYNSPLHF
DNA: TGTGCCAGCAGCCCTTACAACTATAATTCACCCCTCCACTTT

D: .
size: .
V: TRBV4-1
J: TRBJ2-1
CDR3: CASSQALDRSSSNEQFF
DNA: TGCGCCAGCAGCCAGGCCCTCGACAGGTCCTCTAGCAATGAGCAGTTCTTC

D: TRBD1
size: few
V: TRBV3-1/TRBV3-2
J: TRBJ1-2
CDR3: CASSQVRTGAGEGYTF
DNA: TGTGCCAGCAGCCAAGTTCGGACAGGGGCCGGTGAGGGCTACACCTTC

D: .
size: .
V: TRBV6-6
J: TRBJ1-5
CDR3: CASSYLSGDYQPQHF
DNA: TGTGCCAGCAGTTACCTCTCGGGTGACTATCAGCCCCAGCATTTT

D: TRBD1
size: .
V: TRBV2
J: TRBJ1-2
CDR3: CASRGDRIYGYTF
DNA: TGTGCCAGCAGGGGGGACAGAATCTATGGCTACACCTTC

D: .
size: .
V: TRBV29-1
J: TRBJ2-1
CDR3: CSVARGYSNNEQFF
DNA: TGCAGCGTTGCCCGGGGGTATTCTAACAATGAGCAGTTCTTC

D: .
size: .
V: TRBV7-2
J: TRBJ1-4
CDR3: CASSSGLNNEKLFF
DNA: TGTGCCAGCAGCTCGGGACTAAATAATGAAAAACTGTTTTTT

D: TRBD2
size: .
V: TRBV19
J: TRBJ2-1
CDR3: CASSGGRPYLFF
DNA: TGTGCCAGTAGCGGCGGGAGGCCTTATCTGTTCTTC

D: .
size: .
V: TRBV20-1
J: TRBJ1-1
CDR3: CSASPRSTEAFF
DNA: TGCAGTGCTAGTCCCCGGAGCACTGAAGCTTTCTTT

D: .
size: few
V: TRBV29-1
J: TRBJ2-2
CDR3: CSVGTVNTGELFF
DNA: TGCAGCGTTGGGACAGTGAACACCGGGGAGCTGTTTTTT

D: TRBD2
size: .
V: TRBV9
J: TRBJ2-2
CDR3: CASSVGLAGGLNTGELFF
DNA: TGTGCCAGCAGCGTAGGACTAGCGGGGGGGCTCAACACCGGGGAGCTGTTTTTT

D: .
size: .
V: TRBV19
J: TRBJ2-7
CDR3: CASSKVGGLQSLSYEQYF
DNA: TGTGCCAGTAGTAAGGTGGGGGGGCTTCAGTCCCTCTCCTACGAGCAGTACTTC

D: .
size: once
V: TRBV5-1
J: TRBJ2-3
CDR3: CASSQRGTRTDTQYF
DNA: TGCGCCAGCAGCCAACGGGGAACCCGCACAGATACGCAGTATTTT

D: .
size: .
V: TRBV9
J: TRBJ2-3
CDR3: CASSAGEGGGDTQYF
DNA: TGTGCCAGCAGCGCAGGGGAGGGAGGGGGAGATACGCAGTATTTT

D: TRBD1
size: .
V: TRBV27
J: TRBJ2-2
CDR3: CASSRRTGANTGELFF
DNA: TGTGCCAGCAGTCGCCGGACAGGGGCGAACACCGGGGAGCTGTTTTTT

D: .
size: .
V: TRBV4-2
J: TRBJ2-2
CDR3: CASSQEAGLGTGELFF
DNA: TGTGCCAGCAGCCAAGAGGCGGGGTTGGGGACCGGGGAGCTGTTTTTT

D: TRBD2
size: few
V: TRBV7-2
J: TRBJ2-1
CDR3: CASSPTLSGGAYNEQFF
DNA: TGTGCCAGCAGCCCAACCCTTAGCGGGGGGGCTTACAATGAGCAGTTCTTC

D: TRBD1
size: few
V: TRBV5-6
J: TRBJ2-2
CDR3: CASSFRDRATGELFF
DNA: TGTGCCAGCAGCTTCCGGGACAGGGCCACCGGGGAGCTGTTTTTT